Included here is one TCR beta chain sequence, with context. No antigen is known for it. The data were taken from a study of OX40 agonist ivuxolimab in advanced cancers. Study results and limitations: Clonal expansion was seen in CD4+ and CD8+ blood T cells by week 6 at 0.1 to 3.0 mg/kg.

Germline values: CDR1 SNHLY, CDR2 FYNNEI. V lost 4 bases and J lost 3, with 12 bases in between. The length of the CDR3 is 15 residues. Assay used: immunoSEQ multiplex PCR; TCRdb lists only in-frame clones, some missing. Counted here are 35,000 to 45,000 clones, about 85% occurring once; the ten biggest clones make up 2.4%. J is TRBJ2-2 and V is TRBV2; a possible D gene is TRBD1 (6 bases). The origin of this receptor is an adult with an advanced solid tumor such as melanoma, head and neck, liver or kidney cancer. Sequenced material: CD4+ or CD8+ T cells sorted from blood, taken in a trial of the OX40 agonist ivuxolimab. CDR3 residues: CASSGRQAYTGELFF. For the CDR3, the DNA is TGTGCCAGCAGTGGTAGACAGGCCTACACCGGGGAGCTGTTTTTT.